A selection of T cell receptor beta chains follows, all from one sample in a study of blood T cell repertoires in COVID-19. Assay: immunoSEQ multiplex PCR; the TCRdb copy retains only in-frame clones and omits some. The sample consists of around 92,000 clones, 83% of them appearing once. Sequences were obtained from peripheral blood. The source of these receptors is a woman aged 80 or over with acute or convalescent COVID-19. The CDR3 runs from the conserved cysteine through the conserved F or W. A D gene is named only where the DNA matches it firmly. The size field is filled for only some rows; it gives once, few, many or a size class.

d_gene | abundance | len | j_gene | v_gene | CDR3aa | CDR3nt
NA | NA | 13 | TRBJ2-3 | TRBV4-1 | CASGSESTDTQYF | TGCGCCAGCGGGAGTGAGAGCACAGATACGCAGTATTTT
NA | NA | 16 | TRBJ2-1 | TRBV18 | CASSPQGTGDYNEQFF | TGTGCCAGCTCACCACAGGGCACAGGAGACTACAATGAGCAGTTCTTC
NA | NA | 12 | TRBJ1-5 | TRBV24-1 | CATSDPNQPQHF | TGTGCCACCAGTGACCCGAATCAGCCCCAGCATTTT
TRBD1 | NA | 16 | TRBJ2-7 | TRBV4-3 | CASSHLGQGGLYEQYF | TGCGCCAGCAGCCACCTCGGACAGGGTGGCCTCTACGAGCAGTACTTC
NA | few | 15 | TRBJ2-2 | TRBV18 | CASSPLQTNTGELFF | TGTGCCAGCTCCCCCCTCCAGACGAACACCGGGGAGCTGTTTTTT
NA | NA | 14 | TRBJ1-2 | TRBV18 | CASSPSRDNYGYTF | TGTGCCAGCTCTCCTAGCCGGGATAACTATGGCTACACCTTC
TRBD2 | NA | 15 | TRBJ2-5 | TRBV3-1/TRBV3-2 | CASSSALGGGETQYF | TGTGCCAGCAGCTCCGCCCTGGGGGGGGGAGAGACCCAGTACTTC
TRBD1 | few | 15 | TRBJ1-5 | TRBV10-3 | CAISGTGGTNQPQHF | TGTGCCATCAGTGGGACAGGGGGAACCAATCAGCCCCAGCATTTT
TRBD1 | NA | 15 | TRBJ1-5 | TRBV7-2 | CASSLETGSNQPQHF | TGTGCCAGCAGCTTAGAGACAGGGAGCAATCAGCCCCAGCATTTT
NA | NA | 12 | TRBJ1-2 | TRBV28 | CASSNGVYGYTF | TGTGCCAGCAGTAACGGGGTCTATGGCTACACCTTC
TRBD2 | NA | 15 | TRBJ2-5 | TRBV28 | CASKFAGLTGETQYF | TGTGCCAGCAAGTTTGCGGGACTAACCGGAGAGACCCAGTACTTC
NA | NA | 13 | TRBJ2-1 | TRBV29-1 | CSVELRGLGEQFF | TGCAGCGTTGAACTTAGGGGCCTCGGTGAGCAGTTCTTC
NA | once | 11 | TRBJ2-7 | TRBV20-1 | CSAAFEYEQYF | TGCAGTGCCGCCTTCGAGTACGAGCAGTACTTC
NA | few | 16 | TRBJ1-3 | TRBV7-9 | CASSLQGWVSGNTIYF | TGTGCCAGCAGCTTACAGGGATGGGTCTCTGGAAACACCATATATTTT
TRBD2 | NA | 13 | TRBJ2-1 | TRBV7-9 | CASSVGDEREKFF | TGTGCCAGCAGCGTCGGGGATGAGCGGGAAAAGTTCTTC
TRBD2 | NA | 16 | TRBJ2-5 | TRBV5-1 | CASSSLGSGRGETQYF | TGCGCCAGCAGCTCACTTGGGAGCGGGAGAGGAGAGACCCAGTACTTC
NA | NA | 15 | TRBJ1-6 | TRBV2 | CASSDRGYGNSPLHF | TGTGCCAGCAGTGACCGAGGCTATGGGAATTCACCCCTCCACTTT
NA | NA | 16 | TRBJ2-2 | TRBV11-3 | CASSLKRQSNTGELFF | TGTGCCAGCAGCTTAAAGCGGCAGTCGAACACCGGGGAGCTGTTTTTT
NA | few | 14 | TRBJ2-5 | TRBV6-2/TRBV6-3 | CASSYSGQPETQYF | TGTGCCAGCAGTTACTCAGGACAACCAGAGACCCAGTACTTC
NA | NA | 13 | TRBJ2-7 | TRBV5-8 | CASSPQNHYEQYF | TGTGCCAGCAGCCCGCAGAACCACTACGAGCAGTACTTC
NA | NA | 12 | TRBJ1-1 | TRBV27 | CASSFGLTEAFF | TGTGCCAGCAGTTTTGGCCTGACTGAAGCTTTCTTT
TRBD1 | NA | 15 | TRBJ2-3 | TRBV5-1 | CASSIQGEEADTQYF | TGCGCCAGCAGCATACAGGGGGAAGAAGCAGATACGCAGTATTTT
NA | NA | 14 | TRBJ2-2 | TRBV18 | CASSPPEHPGELFF | TGTGCCAGCTCACCCCCGGAGCACCCCGGGGAGCTGTTTTTT
TRBD1 | NA | 17 | TRBJ2-3 | TRBV10-1 | CASSESIGTGTTDTQYF | TGCGCCAGCAGTGAGTCGATTGGGACAGGGACCACAGATACGCAGTATTTT
NA | NA | 14 | TRBJ2-2 | TRBV6-5 | CASSYSQYTGELFF | TGTGCCAGCAGTTACTCACAGTACACCGGGGAGCTGTTTTTT
NA | NA | 15 | TRBJ2-2 | TRBV11-1 | CASSLGLGNTGELFF | TGTGCCAGCAGCTTAGGACTGGGGAACACCGGGGAGCTGTTTTTT
TRBD1 | NA | 15 | TRBJ2-7 | TRBV7-2 | CASSSRTGATREQYF | TGTGCCAGCAGCTCCCGGACAGGGGCAACGCGCGAGCAGTACTTC
NA | once | 15 | TRBJ1-1 | TRBV7-2 | CASSLAPGMNTEAFF | TGTGCCAGCAGCTTAGCCCCGGGAATGAACACTGAAGCTTTCTTT
TRBD1 | NA | 14 | TRBJ1-5 | TRBV2 | CASSKDRGDQPQHF | TGTGCCAGCAGTAAAGACAGGGGAGATCAGCCCCAGCATTTT
TRBD1 | NA | 15 | TRBJ2-7 | TRBV20-1 | CSASLTGGGSYEQYF | TGCAGTGCTAGTTTGACAGGGGGAGGATCCTACGAGCAGTACTTC
TRBD2 | NA | 15 | TRBJ2-7 | TRBV20-1 | CSASISAGGSYEQYF | TGCAGTGCTAGTATATCAGCGGGAGGATCCTACGAGCAGTACTTC
TRBD2 | NA | 18 | TRBJ2-1 | TRBV11-3 | CASSLDRSSGRRDNEQFF | TGTGCCAGCAGCTTAGATCGGAGTAGCGGGAGAAGGGACAATGAGCAGTTCTTC
NA | NA | 16 | TRBJ2-2 | TRBV10-3 | CAISESQSGGTGELFF | TGTGCCATCAGTGAGTCGCAATCCGGCGGCACCGGGGAGCTGTTTTTT
TRBD1 | NA | 14 | TRBJ2-5 | TRBV7-2 | CASSPGQPQETQYF | TGTGCCAGCAGCCCGGGACAGCCACAAGAGACCCAGTACTTC
NA | few | 13 | TRBJ2-3 | TRBV12-3/TRBV12-4 | CASSDRRTDTQYF | TGTGCCAGCAGTGACAGGCGCACAGATACGCAGTATTTT
TRBD1 | NA | 16 | TRBJ1-5 | TRBV19 | CASSTGTGSSNQPQHF | TGTGCCAGTAGTACCGGGACAGGGAGCAGCAATCAGCCCCAGCATTTT
NA | NA | 13 | TRBJ1-5 | TRBV6-2/TRBV6-3 | CASSSGAVQPQHF | TGTGCCAGCAGTTCAGGGGCGGTTCAGCCCCAGCATTTT
NA | NA | 14 | TRBJ2-3 | TRBV19 | CASSFRGEEDTQYF | TGTGCCAGTAGCTTCAGGGGGGAAGAAGATACGCAGTATTTT
NA | NA | 14 | TRBJ1-1 | TRBV11-3 | CASSLEGRGTEAFF | TGTGCCAGCAGCTTAGAGGGTCGGGGCACTGAAGCTTTCTTT
NA | NA | 12 | TRBJ2-5 | TRBV7-8 | CASSQARETQYF | TGTGCCAGCAGCCAAGCCCGGGAGACCCAGTACTTC
TRBD2 | many | 20 | TRBJ2-2 | TRBV5-5 | CASSLSGTSGRARATGELFF | TGTGCCAGCAGCTTATCCGGGACTAGCGGGAGGGCCCGGGCCACCGGGGAGCTGTTTTTT
TRBD2 | NA | 16 | TRBJ2-1 | TRBV18 | CASSPGAGGTYNEQFF | TGTGCCAGCTCACCGGGGGCGGGAGGAACCTACAATGAGCAGTTCTTC
TRBD2 | NA | 16 | TRBJ2-2 | TRBV10-3 | CAISVLALSGIGELFF | TGTGCCATCAGTGTACTAGCGCTGTCCGGGATCGGGGAGCTGTTTTTT
NA | NA | 13 | TRBJ1-4 | TRBV11-3 | CASSAGRDEKLFF | TGTGCCAGCAGCGCGGGACGCGATGAAAAACTGTTTTTT
TRBD1 | NA | 14 | TRBJ1-6 | TRBV5-1 | CASSLGTGGSPLHF | TGCGCCAGCAGCTTGGGGACAGGGGGATCACCCCTCCACTTT
NA | NA | 14 | TRBJ1-2 | TRBV9 | CASSVVAGNYGYTF | TGTGCCAGCAGCGTAGTCGCGGGGAACTATGGCTACACCTTC
NA | NA | 13 | TRBJ1-5 | TRBV12-3/TRBV12-4 | CASSPGLNQPQHF | TGTGCCAGCAGTCCCGGTCTCAATCAGCCCCAGCATTTT
NA | NA | 15 | TRBJ1-1 | TRBV28 | CASTPSSAGNTEAFF | TGTGCCAGCACCCCAAGTTCTGCAGGGAACACTGAAGCTTTCTTT
NA | NA | 13 | TRBJ2-7 | TRBV2 | CASSESLGDEQYF | TGTGCCAGCAGCGAATCGTTGGGAGACGAGCAGTACTTC